This T cell receptor beta chain was documented in a study of blood T cells in healthy people across ages. A second PCR of about 7 to 12 cycles used a sample-barcoded 5' primer and a J-beta primer mix. TCRdb reanalysed the 5' RACE reads using MiXCR and keeps one entry per CDR3 protein. This table holds about 540,000 distinct CDR3 sequences, under 30% found once. The germline gives CDR1 SGHVS, CDR2 FQNEAQ. The CDR3 has 16 amino acids. Concerning this clonotype: One end of the junction is discordant with germline, which a read error may explain.

These data also featured in a second study, about T cells of mothers and their children.

V and J are TRBV7-8 and TRBJ2-3, with 8 bases fitting TRBD2. This clonotype originated in a boy aged 5-17 years in good health. Sequenced input: blood. The CDR3 region is CASSSPRREVTDTRYF. CDR3 nucleotide sequence: TGTGCCAGCAGCTCCCCTCGGCGGGAGGTCACAGATACGCGGTATTTT.